The 5 T cell receptor beta chains below come from one sample, sequenced in a study of T-cell reconstitution after alpha-beta-depleted transplantation in children. Unique molecular identifiers were incorporated when the TCRbeta library was constructed. TCRdb called the PCR reads again in MiXCR, with one record for every CDR3 protein. The table records around 370,000 distinct CDR3 sequences, approximately 10% of them present only once. The source was PBMCs from the stem cell graft donor, collected from the stem cell graft. The receptors here all came from a human donor who donated a stem cell graft to a child with acute lymphoblastic leukemia.

The count of this clonotype is one. This may stem from a read error, because a much larger clone lies one nucleotide away. This rearrangement joins TRBV20-1 to TRBJ2-3; D might be TRBD2 (5 bases). This CDR3 has 14 amino acids. Germline V gene data show CDR1 as DFQATT and CDR2 as SNEGSKA (reference sequence). Trimming shortened V by 5 bases and J by 2 bases, and 14 bases separated the two germline ends. CDR3 residues: CSARLPGSTDTQYF. DNA of the CDR3: TGCAGTGCTCGACTACCGGGATCCACAGATACGCAGTATTTT.

This clonotype has only a few counts. This rearrangement joins TRBV10-3 to TRBJ1-3, with D possibly TRBD1 on 6 matching bases. With 0 bases removed from V and 1 base from J, the gap between germline ends came to 7 bases. Germline CDR1 ENHRY, CDR2 SYGVKD. The CDR3 is 15 residues long. The DNA for the CDR3 is TGTGCCATCAGTGAGTCCAGGGGTTCTGGAAACACCATATATTTT. It specifies CAISESRGSGNTIYF.

The V call is TRBV28, the J call TRBJ2-3, with D maybe TRBD2 (5 bases). Trimming cost V 4 bases and J 4 bases, with 18 bases left between them. The germline CDR1 and CDR2 sequences are MDHEN and SYDVKM. The CDR3 covers 16 residues. The chain's CDR3 is CASSSADAGVADTQYF. For the CDR3, the DNA is TGTGCCAGCAGTTCGGCAGATGCCGGGGTTGCAGATACGCAGTATTTT. Full variable domain (outside the CDR3, taken from reference TRBV28 and TRBJ2-3): DVKVTQSSRYLVKRTGEKVFLECVQDMDHENMFWYRQDPGLGLRLIYFSYDVKMKEKGDIPEGYSVSREKKERFSLILESASTNQTSMYLCASSSADAGVADTQYFGPGTRLTVL.

This chain joins TRBV7-2 and TRBJ2-7; D is unclear. Looked up from germline, CDR1 is SGHTA and CDR2 is FQGNSA. The CDR3 loop spans 13 amino acids. Trimming shortened V by 0 bases and J by 0 bases, and 3 bases separated the two germline ends. The DNA for the CDR3 is TGTGCCAGCAGCTTAGCCTACTCCTACGAGCAGTACTTC. Residues: CASSLAYSYEQYF. Combining the CDR3 with reference TRBV7-2 and TRBJ2-7 gives the whole variable domain GAGVSQSPSNKVTEKGKDVELRCDPISGHTALYWYRQSLGQGLEFLIYFQGNSAPDKSGLPSDRFSAERTGGSVSTLTIQRTQQEDSAVYLCASSLAYSYEQYFGPGTRLTVT.

The V gene is TRBV7-2, the J gene TRBJ2-7, with D maybe TRBD2 (6 bases). The CDR3 consists of 14 residues. V was trimmed by 5 bases and J by 6 bases, leaving 17 bases between them. CDR1 SGHTA and CDR2 FQGNSA come from the germline V gene. The CDR3 nucleotides read TGTGCCAGCAGCATTTCCCGCGGGGTAGGCGAGCAGTACTTC. Protein product: CASSISRGVGEQYF.